The rows below give T cell receptor beta chains drawn from one sample of a study of T cell clones after liver transplantation. Produced via immunoSEQ multiplex PCR; TCRdb's table is partial and in-frame only. The data show some 80,000 clones, with over 80% seen just once and 0.45% to 0.55% held by the top ten. The input for sequencing was CD4+ T cells from blood, taken around 42 months after liver transplant. Receptors were obtained from a human patient who received a liver transplant. Among the T cells, some may be from the graft donor. Each CDR3 is given with its conserved first and last residue. Each record gives: clone size, J gene, V gene, D gene, CDR3 protein, CDR3 DNA. D genes are given only for firm matches. Clone size is given for some rows only: seen once, a few or many times, or a class if the clone is expanded.

>.|TRBJ1-1|TRBV9|TRBD1
CASSVSIGTGATEAFF
TGTGCCAGCAGCGTATCAATCGGGACAGGGGCCACTGAAGCTTTCTTT
>.|TRBJ1-3|TRBV7-8|.
CASSPTRGLGNTIYF
TGTGCCAGCAGCCCGACTAGAGGGTTAGGAAACACCATATATTTT
>.|TRBJ2-1|TRBV6-4|TRBD2
CASSGETSPPHEQFF
TGTGCCAGCAGTGGAGAGACTAGCCCCCCCCATGAGCAGTTCTTC
>.|TRBJ2-1|TRBV7-3|.
CASSERGSQFGHEQFF
TGTGCCAGCAGCGAGAGGGGGTCGCAATTCGGTCATGAGCAGTTCTTC
>few|TRBJ1-1|TRBV29-1|.
CSVGTGWNTEAFF
TGCAGCGTTGGTACAGGCTGGAACACTGAAGCTTTCTTT
>few|TRBJ1-4|TRBV6-5|.
CASSAGTTNEKLFF
TGTGCCAGCAGTGCCGGGACAACTAATGAAAAACTGTTTTTT
>once|TRBJ2-7|TRBV2|TRBD2
CASIAGGGEQYF
TGTGCCAGCATCGCGGGAGGTGGCGAGCAGTACTTC
>.|TRBJ1-2|TRBV6-6|.
CASSSSGERYTF
TGTGCCAGCAGTTCCTCAGGGGAACGTTACACCTTC
>.|TRBJ2-1|TRBV20-1|.
CSASDHGGVF
TGCAGTGCTAGTGATCACGGCGGGGTCTTC
>.|TRBJ2-3|TRBV7-8|.
CASSADSNTQYF
TGTGCCAGCAGCGCGGACTCAAATACGCAGTATTTT
>.|TRBJ2-1|TRBV7-3|.
CASSRMGGGKGYNEQFF
TGTGCCAGCAGCCGCATGGGGGGTGGAAAGGGCTACAATGAGCAGTTCTTC
>few|TRBJ2-5|TRBV7-2|.
CASSFSEQETQYF
TGTGCCAGCAGCTTCTCAGAGCAAGAGACCCAGTACTTC
>.|TRBJ2-7|TRBV7-9|TRBD1
CASSPGTGYAEQYF
TGTGCCAGCAGCCCTGGGACAGGGTATGCCGAGCAGTACTTC
>.|TRBJ2-7|TRBV28|.
CATKSRGRSYEQYF
TGTGCCACTAAGTCCCGGGGACGAAGCTACGAGCAGTACTTC
>.|TRBJ2-3|TRBV28|TRBD2
CASRRRLAGVDTQYF
TGTGCCAGCAGGCGGAGACTAGCGGGAGTCGATACGCAGTATTTT
>.|TRBJ1-5|TRBV6-6|TRBD1
CASSGGGFSQPQHF
TGTGCCAGCTCGGGAGGGGGCTTCAGTCAGCCCCAGCATTTT
>.|TRBJ1-1|TRBV30|TRBD1
CAWSVYSPGGGNTEAFF
TGTGCCTGGAGTGTATATTCTCCAGGGGGCGGGAACACTGAAGCTTTCTTT
>.|TRBJ2-3|TRBV6-1|TRBD1
CASTGGQGATDTQYF
TGTGCCAGCACCGGGGGACAGGGGGCTACAGATACGCAGTATTTT
>.|TRBJ1-5|TRBV28|.
CASSFPGTMRDQPQHF
TGTGCCAGCAGTTTCCCGGGGACGATGAGGGATCAGCCCCAGCATTTT
>.|TRBJ1-4|TRBV11-2|.
CASSLATGLNEKLFF
TGTGCCAGCAGCTTAGCAACAGGGTTAAACGAAAAACTGTTTTTT
>.|TRBJ2-7|TRBV20-1|.
CSGLTNLRQYF
TGCAGTGGACTAACCAACTTAAGGCAGTACTTC
>.|TRBJ1-3|TRBV29-1|TRBD1
CSVDGQATGNTIYF
TGCAGCGTTGACGGACAGGCCACTGGAAACACCATATATTTT
>.|TRBJ2-7|TRBV6-5|.
CASRRAGYHEQYF
TGTGCCAGCCGGCGGGCAGGGTACCACGAGCAGTACTTC
>.|TRBJ2-7|TRBV5-1|.
CASSPDSTSYEQYF
TGCGCCAGCAGCCCGGACAGCACGAGCTACGAGCAGTACTTC
>.|TRBJ1-1|TRBV7-2|.
CASSLRNRGTEAFF
TGTGCCAGCAGCTTAAGGAATAGAGGTACTGAAGCTTTCTTT
>.|TRBJ2-3|TRBV5-1|TRBD2
CASSSFPARASGRADADTQYF
TGCGCCAGCAGCTCTTTTCCGGCGAGGGCTAGCGGGAGGGCCGACGCAGATACGCAGTATTTT
>once|TRBJ2-6|TRBV6-5|.
CASTRVMGTTNVLTF
TGTGCCAGCACTCGGGTGATGGGGACAACCAACGTCCTGACTTTC
>once|TRBJ2-3|TRBV5-8|.
CASSSGTFSYGPGNTQYF
TGTGCCAGCAGCTCCGGGACATTCTCATACGGCCCAGGGAATACGCAGTATTTT
>.|TRBJ2-3|TRBV11-2|TRBD1
CASSWGTGRPDTQYF
TGTGCCAGCAGCTGGGGGACAGGGAGGCCGGATACGCAGTATTTT
>few|TRBJ1-1|TRBV5-4|TRBD1
CASSSKGAGGLNTEAFF
TGTGCCAGCAGCTCGAAGGGGGCAGGGGGCCTGAACACTGAAGCTTTCTTT
>.|TRBJ2-1|TRBV5-1|TRBD2
CASSSTGGSVNEQFF
TGCGCCAGCAGCTCCACGGGGGGAAGCGTCAATGAGCAGTTCTTC
>.|TRBJ2-3|TRBV11-2|TRBD2
CASSLGGGGGIYTDTQYF
TGTGCCAGCAGCTTAGGGGGGGGTGGCGGGATTTACACAGATACGCAGTATTTT
>.|TRBJ2-7|TRBV28|.
CASRPRGLGYEQYF
TGTGCCAGCAGACCGCGGGGTCTGGGCTACGAGCAGTACTTC
>.|TRBJ2-5|TRBV5-1|.
CASSLWGWETQYF
TGCGCCAGCAGCTTGTGGGGGTGGGAGACCCAGTACTTC
>.|TRBJ1-1|TRBV30|.
CAWRRTPNTEAFF
TGTGCCTGGCGGCGGACCCCGAACACTGAAGCTTTCTTT
>.|TRBJ2-7|TRBV6-6|TRBD2
CASRAGDVYEQYF
TGTGCCAGTCGGGCGGGAGACGTCTACGAGCAGTACTTC
>.|TRBJ2-3|TRBV29-1|TRBD2
CSVGGTTGTDTQYF
TGCAGCGTTGGTGGGACTACAGGCACAGATACGCAGTATTTT
>.|TRBJ1-1|TRBV4-2|.
CASSPSATQATGNTEAFF
TGTGCCAGCAGCCCTAGCGCAACGCAGGCCACGGGGAACACTGAAGCTTTCTTT
>.|TRBJ1-3|TRBV2|TRBD1
CASSRNRGPSGNTIYF
TGTGCCAGCAGTAGAAACAGGGGGCCGTCTGGAAACACCATATATTTT
>.|TRBJ1-1|TRBV2|TRBD1
CASTRGLNTEAFF
TGTGCCAGCACCAGGGGGCTGAACACTGAAGCTTTCTTT
>.|TRBJ1-2|TRBV6-4|.
CASSPGEGGYTF
TGTGCCAGCAGTCCCGGTGAAGGGGGCTACACCTTC
>.|TRBJ2-7|TRBV4-3|.
CASSPGQQVYEQYF
TGCGCCAGCAGCCCAGGACAGCAAGTCTACGAGCAGTACTTC
>.|TRBJ2-2|TRBV29-1|TRBD1
CSARTGVHTGELFF
TGCAGCGCAAGGACAGGGGTCCACACCGGGGAGCTGTTTTTT
>.|TRBJ1-1|TRBV29-1|TRBD1
CSVGRGLRRTEAFF
TGCAGCGTTGGCAGGGGGCTGAGGAGAACTGAAGCTTTCTTT
>.|TRBJ1-1|TRBV11-2|.
CASERYMNTEAFF
TGTGCCAGCGAGAGGTATATGAACACTGAAGCTTTCTTT
>.|TRBJ1-5|TRBV6-6|TRBD1
CASSTIRDRGQPQHF
TGTGCCAGCAGTACGATCCGGGACAGGGGTCAGCCCCAGCATTTT
>.|TRBJ1-1|TRBV28|.
CASSTADSRPEAFF
TGTGCCAGCAGTACCGCAGACAGTCGCCCTGAAGCTTTCTTT
>.|TRBJ2-1|TRBV14|.
CASRPDREGHNEQFF
TGTGCCAGCAGACCGGACAGGGAGGGACACAATGAGCAGTTCTTC
>few|TRBJ1-2|TRBV18|TRBD1
CASSFRDRGGYTF
TGTGCCAGCTCATTCCGGGACAGGGGAGGCTACACCTTC